This is a list of T cell receptor beta chains from one sample in a study of OX40 agonist ivuxolimab in advanced cancers. Sequencing used immunoSEQ multiplex PCR; TCRdb keeps in-frame clones, though not all of them. The repertoire holds under 20,000 clones, with about four fifths as singletons. The material was CD4+ or CD8+ T cells sorted from blood, obtained in a trial of the OX40 agonist ivuxolimab. The receptors come from an adult with an advanced solid tumor such as melanoma, head and neck, liver or kidney cancer. Both conserved end residues are part of each CDR3. The D gene is left open where the match is weak. Size values are once, few and many counts, or a class for expanded clones, and some rows have none.

>TRBV9|TRBD1|TRBJ1-4|-
TGTGCCAGCAGCCCATTCAGGGCAGGGGGCGATGAAAAACTGTTTTTT
CASSPFRAGGDEKLFF
>TRBV7-2|-|TRBJ2-7|-
TGTGCCAGCAGCTTACTGCCAGGGGCGGGCCTTAGGGGCGAGCAGTACTTC
CASSLLPGAGLRGEQYF
>TRBV29-1|-|TRBJ1-2|-
TGCAGCGTTGAAGTCGGGGAGGGGATGGACGGCTACACCTTC
CSVEVGEGMDGYTF
>TRBV18|-|TRBJ2-1|few
TGTGCCAGCTCAAAGGGACATGAGCAGTTCTTC
CASSKGHEQFF
>TRBV20-1|-|TRBJ2-2|-
TGCAGTGCTGGGGACACCGGGGAGCTGTTTTTT
CSAGDTGELFF
>TRBV27|TRBD1|TRBJ1-1|once
TGTGCCAGCAGGGGGACAGGGGGAGAAGCTTTCTTT
CASRGTGGEAFF
>TRBV5-6|-|TRBJ2-3|-
TGTGCCAGCAGCTTGCGGGGGAATACAGATACGCAGTATTTT
CASSLRGNTDTQYF
>TRBV11-3|TRBD2|TRBJ2-3|-
TGTGCCAGCAGCTTAGGGGCGGGGGAAGATACGCAGTATTTT
CASSLGAGEDTQYF
>TRBV7-7|-|TRBJ2-2|few
TGTGCCAGCAGCTTCGGACCTAACACCGGGGAGCTGTTTTTT
CASSFGPNTGELFF
>TRBV29-1|-|TRBJ2-1|-
TGCAGCGCCAGACAGTCCTCCTACAATGAGCAGTTCTTC
CSARQSSYNEQFF
>TRBV7-9|TRBD2|TRBJ2-5|-
TGTGCCAGCAGCTCCGGACTAGCGGGGGGGCAAGAGACCCAGTACTTC
CASSSGLAGGQETQYF
>TRBV6-5|-|TRBJ2-1|-
TGTGCCAGCAGTTACTCGGGGGTAGGGATAGACAATGAGCAGTTCTTC
CASSYSGVGIDNEQFF
>TRBV5-1|-|TRBJ2-7|-
TGCGCCAGCAGCTTGGCCCAGGGGTCTATCTACGAGCAGTACTTC
CASSLAQGSIYEQYF
>TRBV9|-|TRBJ1-5|hyperexpanded
TGTGCCAGCGCGTCATGGGGAAGCAATCAGCCCCAGCATTTT
CASASWGSNQPQHF
>TRBV5-4|-|TRBJ2-5|once
TGTGCCAGCAGCTTTGTAGGACTCACCCAAGAGACCCAGTACTTC
CASSFVGLTQETQYF
>TRBV7-8|-|TRBJ2-5|few
TGTGCCAGCAGCTTAATGGAGACCCAGTACTTC
CASSLMETQYF
>TRBV6-1|-|TRBJ1-2|-
TGTGCCAGCAGCCACAGCTATGGCTACACCTTC
CASSHSYGYTF
>TRBV4-1|TRBD1|TRBJ2-7|-
TGCGCCAGCAAGCCTGGACAGGGAGACTACGAGCAGTACTTC
CASKPGQGDYEQYF
>TRBV7-6|-|TRBJ1-3|-
TGTGCCAGCAGCTTAGGGGAGGCTGGAAACACCATATATTTT
CASSLGEAGNTIYF
>TRBV27|-|TRBJ2-7|medium-sized
TGTGCCAGCAGCCTGACAGGATCGGGTGCCTACGAGCAGTACTTC
CASSLTGSGAYEQYF
>TRBV29-1|-|TRBJ2-7|-
TGCAGCCCCGGGACACGGGGAGGGTACGAGCAGTACTTC
CSPGTRGGYEQYF
>TRBV4-1|-|TRBJ1-4|medium-sized
TGCGCCAGCAGCCAAGAACCGGACGGGCGTGAAAAACTGTTTTTT
CASSQEPDGREKLFF
>TRBV4-1|-|TRBJ1-2|once
TGCGCCAGCAGCCAAGACTTACAGGCCAGTAACTATGGCTACACCTTC
CASSQDLQASNYGYTF
>TRBV12-5|-|TRBJ2-7|-
TGTGCTAGTGGTTACCCGTACGAGCAGTACTTC
CASGYPYEQYF
>TRBV10-3|-|TRBJ2-7|medium-sized
TGTGCCACCGAGGAGGCCTACGAGCAGTACTTC
CATEEAYEQYF
>TRBV7-6|-|TRBJ2-7|many
TGTGCCAGCAGCTTAGCAGGAGGCTCCTACGAGCAGTACTTC
CASSLAGGSYEQYF
>TRBV19|-|TRBJ2-4|-
TGTGCCAGTAGCACCAACGACGGAGACATTCAGTACTTC
CASSTNDGDIQYF